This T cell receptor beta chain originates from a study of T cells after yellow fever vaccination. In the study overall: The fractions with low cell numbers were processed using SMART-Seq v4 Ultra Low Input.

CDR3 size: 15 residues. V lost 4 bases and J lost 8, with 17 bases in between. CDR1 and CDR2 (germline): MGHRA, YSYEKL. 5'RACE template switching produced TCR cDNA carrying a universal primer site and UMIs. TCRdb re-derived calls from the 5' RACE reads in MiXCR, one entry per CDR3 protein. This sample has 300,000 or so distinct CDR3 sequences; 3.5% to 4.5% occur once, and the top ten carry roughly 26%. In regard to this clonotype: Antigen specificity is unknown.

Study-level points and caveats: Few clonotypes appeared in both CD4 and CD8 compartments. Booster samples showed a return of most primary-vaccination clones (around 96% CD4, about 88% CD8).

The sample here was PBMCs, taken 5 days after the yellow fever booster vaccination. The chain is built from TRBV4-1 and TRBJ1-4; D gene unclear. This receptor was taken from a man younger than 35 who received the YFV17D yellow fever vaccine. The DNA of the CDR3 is TGCGCCAGCAGCCTAAAAGGCCAATTAGAGGAAAAACTGTTTTTT. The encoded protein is CASSLKGQLEEKLFF.